Each of the 13 T cell receptor beta chains below was sequenced from the same sample in a study of blood T cells in healthy people across ages. Using a J-beta primer mix together with a sample-barcoded 5' primer, a second PCR was run for 7 to 11 cycles. TCRdb processed the 5' RACE reads anew with MiXCR; each CDR3 protein has one entry. This sample carries 1.5 million or so distinct CDR3 sequences, around two fifths of them seen once, and the ten largest clones take around 8%. Material for sequencing was blood. All receptors derive from a woman between 18 and 29 years old in good health.

The V and J genes are TRBV20-1 and TRBJ1-1, with 7 bases matching TRBD1. V dropped 5 bases and J dropped 11; count of bases not matched to a gene: 11. The CDR3 totals 12 residues. Germline CDR1 reads DFQATT; CDR2 reads SNEGSKA (reference sequence). The CDR3 DNA follows: TGCAGTGCTCCCAGGGGGAGGGAGGTCGCTTTCTTT. Its translation: CSAPRGREVAFF.

This clonotype was counted only a few times. J is TRBJ1-5 and V is TRBV10-3; D remains unclear. In germline, CDR1 is ENHRY, CDR2 SYGVKD. The CDR3 consists of 12 residues. Between the trimmed V and J ends, which lost 8 bases and 0 bases, there was a span of 5 bases. Here the CDR3 reads CAIADSNQPQHF. CDR3 nucleotides: TGTGCCATCGCGGATAGCAATCAGCCCCAGCATTTT.

The rearrangement links TRBV9 to TRBJ2-2; 8 nucleotides agree with TRBD2. The CDR3 is 18 amino acids. The germline CDR1 and CDR2 sequences are SGDLS and YYNGEE. Unmatched junction bases numbered 14, after V lost 0 bases and J lost 7 bases. CDR3 loop: CASSVEDKAGAAGGELFF. The CDR3 coding sequence is TGTGCCAGCAGCGTAGAGGACAAAGCGGGGGCGGCAGGCGGGGAGCTGTTTTTT.

To note about this clonotype: An end of the junction differs from the germline gene, which may be a read error. The chain is built from TRBV7-8 and TRBJ2-1; D is ambiguous. This CDR3 contains 12 residues. In germline, CDR1 is SGHVS, CDR2 FQNEAQ. CDR3 in DNA: TGTGCCAGCGGCTTAGTTCTCAATCTTGAGTTCTTC. Residues: CASGLVLNLEFF.

This clonotype has just a few counts. The chain has TRBV29-1 and TRBJ1-2, with D uncertain. The CDR3 covers 12 residues. Germline CDR1 SQVTM, CDR2 ANQGSEA. Between the trimmed V and J ends, which lost 4 bases and 4 bases, there was a span of 10 bases. CDR3 DNA: TGCAGCGTTGGACCCGACCCCTATGGCTACACCTTC. It translates to CSVGPDPYGYTF.

This chain joins TRBV15 and TRBJ2-2, with 9 bases lining up with TRBD2. The germline V gene encodes CDR1 LNHNV and CDR2 YYDKDF (reference sequence). This CDR3 contains 19 residues. V shed 0 bases and J 7 bases; nucleotides not matched to a gene: 15. CDR3 sequence: CATSRDRGSGSSFVGELFF. CDR3 in DNA: TGTGCCACCAGCAGAGATCGGGGTAGCGGGAGCTCTTTCGTCGGGGAGCTGTTTTTT. The full variable domain, in which reference TRBV15 and TRBJ2-2 provide the parts outside the CDR3, is DAMVIQNPRYQVTQFGKPVTLSCSQTLNHNVMYWYQQKSSQAPKLLFHYYDKDFNNEADTPDNFQSRRPNTSFCFLDIRSPGLGDTAMYLCATSRDRGSGSSFVGELFFGEGSRLTVL.

The J gene is TRBJ2-6, the V gene TRBV7-2; the D gene is possibly TRBD1 (6 bases). Germline V gene lookup returns CDR1 SGHTA and CDR2 FQGNSA. This CDR3 region has 16 residues. Deletions cut 5 bases from V and 2 bases from J, with 13 bases between. The chain's CDR3 is CASSGQGCAGANVLTF. CDR3 bases: TGTGCCAGCAGCGGCCAGGGGTGTGCTGGGGCCAACGTCCTGACTTTC. The full variable domain, completed using reference TRBV7-2 and TRBJ2-6, is GAGVSQSPSNKVTEKGKDVELRCDPISGHTALYWYRQSLGQGLEFLIYFQGNSAPDKSGLPSDRFSAERTGGSVSTLTIQRTQQEDSAVYLCASSGQGCAGANVLTFGAGSRLTVL.

The V and J genes are TRBV27 and TRBJ2-2; tentative D call: TRBD2 (6 bases). Trimming pared 6 bases from V and 6 bases from J, leaving 11 bases between. The germline CDR1 and CDR2 sequences are MNHEY and SMNVEV (reference sequence). The CDR3 is 13 residues long. CDR3 in DNA: TGTGCCAGCAGCCGGGACTTAGCCGGGGAGCTGTTTTTT. Translation gives CASSRDLAGELFF.

The chain carries TRBV20-1 and TRBJ2-1, with no clear D. The CDR3 spans 17 residues. Germline V lookup: CDR1 DFQATT, CDR2 SNEGSKA (reference sequence). Trimming took 2 bases from V and 1 from J, leaving 18 bases between them. CDR3 DNA: TGCAGTGCTAGACTCACAGCTGGGCGCGGTTCCTACAATGAGCAGTTCTTC. Amino acids: CSARLTAGRGSYNEQFF.

The chain employs TRBV12-3 or TRBV12-4 and TRBJ2-1; 13 bases align to TRBD2. V shed 6 bases and J 2 bases; nucleotides not matched to a gene: 10. This CDR3 comprises 18 residues. DNA of the CDR3: TGTGCCAGCAGCCCTGGACTAGCGGGGGTCGTACCCTACAATGAGCAGTTCTTC. It yields the protein CASSPGLAGVVPYNEQFF.

The rearrangement uses TRBV4-1 and TRBJ1-5; no firm D call. CDR3 length: 14 amino acids. Between the trimmed V and J ends, which lost 1 base and 5 bases, there was a span of 9 bases. Germline V gene sequence: CDR1 MGHRA, CDR2 YSYEKL. DNA of the CDR3: TGCGCCAGCAGCCAAGTTGTTGGGGATCAGCCCCAGCATTTT. Its translation is CASSQVVGDQPQHF.

The rearrangement links TRBV11-3 to TRBJ2-3; D not resolved. V lost 3 bases and J lost 0, with 7 bases in between. This CDR3 is built from 14 residues. Looked up from germline, CDR1 is SGHNT and CDR2 is YENEEA. The CDR3 nucleotides are TGTGCCAGCAGCTTCGACGGTAGCACAGATACGCAGTATTTT. Its protein product is CASSFDGSTDTQYF.

The gene calls are TRBV27 and TRBJ2-5, with D perhaps matching TRBD2 (5 bases). Per germline, CDR1 MNHEY and CDR2 SMNVEV (reference sequence). The CDR3 loop spans 16 amino acids. The V end was cut by 1 base, the J end by 1 base, with 13 bases between. The CDR3 DNA reads as TGTGCCAGCAGTTTATTTGTCAGCGGACTCCAAGAGACCCAGTACTTC. It codes for CASSLFVSGLQETQYF.